A selection of T cell receptor beta chains follows, all from one sample in a study of radiotherapy plus CTLA-4 blockade in lung cancer. Generated by immunoSEQ multiplex PCR, the TCRdb table keeps only in-frame clones and is missing some. The sample holds 55,000 to 70,000 clones, under 80% seen once. Sequences were derived from peripheral blood, sampled from a patient treated with radiotherapy plus ipilimumab. The receptors come from a human donor with non-small cell lung cancer who had a complete response to radiotherapy plus ipilimumab. CDR3s include the opening cysteine and the closing phenylalanine or tryptophan. Fields, in order: D gene, J gene, clone size, V gene, CDR3 DNA, CDR3 protein. The D gene is left open where the match is weak. Some rows have no size entry. The others give once, few or many, or a class for an expanded clone.

>TRBD2|TRBJ2-3|once|TRBV4-3
TGCGCCAGCAGCCAAGATCTGGGGGGGGCAGATACGCAGTATTTT
CASSQDLGGADTQYF
>NA|TRBJ1-1|NA|TRBV15
TGTGCCACCAGCAGAGGGGGGGTTGGGGAAACTGAAGCTTTCTTT
CATSRGGVGETEAFF
>TRBD1|TRBJ2-7|NA|TRBV5-1
TGCGCCAGCAGCTTGGGGGACAGATCCTACGAGCAGTACTTC
CASSLGDRSYEQYF
>NA|TRBJ2-5|NA|TRBV5-4
TGTGCCAGCAGCTTGCGGGGGGCGGGGTGGGAGACCCAGTACTTC
CASSLRGAGWETQYF
>NA|TRBJ1-1|NA|TRBV18
TGTGCCAGCTCACCAGGATTCCAGGGTCTCGGCGTGAACACTGAAGCTTTCTTT
CASSPGFQGLGVNTEAFF
>NA|TRBJ2-7|NA|TRBV18
TGTGCCAGCTCACCAGGGGAGGTAACCTACGAGCAGTACTTC
CASSPGEVTYEQYF
>TRBD1|TRBJ1-5|NA|TRBV10-2
TGCGCCAGCAGTGAGGCGGGACAGCGCTATAGCAATCAGCCCCAGCATTTT
CASSEAGQRYSNQPQHF
>NA|TRBJ1-3|NA|TRBV5-1
TGCGCCAGCAGCCCCGACAAGGCTGGGAACACCATATATTTT
CASSPDKAGNTIYF
>NA|TRBJ2-1|NA|TRBV19
TGTGCCAGCACGACGCGGCCGGCCAATGAGCAGTTCTTC
CASTTRPANEQFF
>TRBD1|TRBJ1-5|NA|TRBV5-5
TGTGCCAGCAGCGAGGCAGGGGGTAGCAATCAGCCCCAGCATTTT
CASSEAGGSNQPQHF
>NA|TRBJ2-7|NA|TRBV4-3
TGCGCCAGCAGCCAAGAGAGGATACCCCCCTCCTACGAGCAGTACTTC
CASSQERIPPSYEQYF
>TRBD2|TRBJ2-1|NA|TRBV5-4
TGTGCCAGCAGCACAGGGACTAGCGGGGGGGCAGGTGAGCAGTTCTTC
CASSTGTSGGAGEQFF
>TRBD2|TRBJ2-5|NA|TRBV19
TGTGCCAGTAGTATCAGTAGCGGGGGAGGAGAGACCCAGTACTTC
CASSISSGGGETQYF
>NA|TRBJ1-6|NA|TRBV7-2
TGTGCGATTAAGGTGGGGCCAGGCTCCTATAATTCACCCCTCCACTTT
CAIKVGPGSYNSPLHF
>NA|TRBJ1-5|NA|TRBV9
TGTGCCAGCAGCGTAGACGTCGGAGGGCATCAGCCCCAGCATTTT
CASSVDVGGHQPQHF
>TRBD1|TRBJ1-1|few|TRBV6-1
TGTGCCAGCAGTGAAGCCGGACAGGATGAAGCTTTCTTT
CASSEAGQDEAFF
>TRBD1|TRBJ2-2|NA|TRBV7-2
TGTGCCAGCAGCCCCCCCCCTGGGGGACAGGGGTACACCGGGGAGCTGTTTTTT
CASSPPPGGQGYTGELFF
>TRBD1|TRBJ1-4|NA|TRBV7-2
TGTGCCAGCAGCTCGGACAGGGTTACTAATGAAAAACTGTTTTTT
CASSSDRVTNEKLFF
>TRBD1|TRBJ1-1|NA|TRBV9
TGTGCCAGCAGCGTACAACAGGGGGCTGGGACTGAAGCTTTCTTT
CASSVQQGAGTEAFF
>NA|TRBJ1-3|NA|TRBV9
TGTGCCAGCAGCGTAGATCAGGGGACCCGAAACACCATATATTTT
CASSVDQGTRNTIYF
>NA|TRBJ1-1|few|TRBV18
TGTGCCAGCTCACCGAACAGGCCTAAGAACACTGAAGCTTTCTTT
CASSPNRPKNTEAFF
>TRBD1|TRBJ1-1|NA|TRBV19
TGTGCCAGTAGTGCTACAGGGGACACTGAAGCTTTCTTT
CASSATGDTEAFF
>NA|TRBJ2-2|NA|TRBV5-1
TGCGCCAGCAGCTCCGGAAGGGGAACCGGGGAGCTGTTTTTT
CASSSGRGTGELFF
>NA|TRBJ1-2|NA|TRBV7-9
TGTGCCAGCAGCTCCGGGACACTCTATGGCTACACCTTC
CASSSGTLYGYTF
>TRBD1|TRBJ1-2|NA|TRBV15
TGTGCCACCAGCGGACAGACAGGGACTAACTATGGCTACACCTTC
CATSGQTGTNYGYTF
>NA|TRBJ2-5|NA|TRBV25-1
TGTGCCAGCAGTGAATACGGAGATGAGACCCAGTACTTC
CASSEYGDETQYF
>TRBD2|TRBJ2-2|few|TRBV14
TGTGCCAGCAGCCCGGGACTAGCGGGAGGTGGGCCAACCGGGGAGCTGTTTTTT
CASSPGLAGGGPTGELFF
>NA|TRBJ2-7|NA|TRBV28
TGTGCCAGCAGTTTTCACTGGGGAGGCACCCTTACTACCGAGCAGTACTTC
CASSFHWGGTLTTEQYF
>NA|TRBJ1-2|once|TRBV5-6
TGTGCCAGCAGTACCACCAGGGGAAACTATGGCTACACCTTC
CASSTTRGNYGYTF